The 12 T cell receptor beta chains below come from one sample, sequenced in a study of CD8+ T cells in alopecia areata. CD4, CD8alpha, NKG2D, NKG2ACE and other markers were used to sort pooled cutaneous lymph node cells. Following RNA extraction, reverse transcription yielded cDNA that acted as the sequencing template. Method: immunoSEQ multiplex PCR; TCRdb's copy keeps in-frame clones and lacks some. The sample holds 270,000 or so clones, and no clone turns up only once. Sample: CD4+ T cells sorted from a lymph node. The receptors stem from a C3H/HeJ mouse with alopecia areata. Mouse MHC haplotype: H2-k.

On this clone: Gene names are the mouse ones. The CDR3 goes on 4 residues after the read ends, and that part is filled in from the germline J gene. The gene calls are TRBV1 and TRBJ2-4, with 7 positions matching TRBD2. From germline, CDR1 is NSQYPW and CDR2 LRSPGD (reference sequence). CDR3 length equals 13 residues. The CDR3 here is CTCSNLGENTLYF. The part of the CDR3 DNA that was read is TGCACCTGCAGTAACCTGGGGGAAAAC.

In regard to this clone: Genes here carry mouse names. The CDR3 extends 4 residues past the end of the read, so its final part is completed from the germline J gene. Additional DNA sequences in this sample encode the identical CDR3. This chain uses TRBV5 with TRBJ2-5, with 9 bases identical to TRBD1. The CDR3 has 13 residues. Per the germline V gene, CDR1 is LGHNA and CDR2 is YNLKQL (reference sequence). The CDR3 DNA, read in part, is TGTGCCAGCAGCCGGGACAGGGCGGAC. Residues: CASSRDRAD. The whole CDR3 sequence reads CASSRDRADTQYF.

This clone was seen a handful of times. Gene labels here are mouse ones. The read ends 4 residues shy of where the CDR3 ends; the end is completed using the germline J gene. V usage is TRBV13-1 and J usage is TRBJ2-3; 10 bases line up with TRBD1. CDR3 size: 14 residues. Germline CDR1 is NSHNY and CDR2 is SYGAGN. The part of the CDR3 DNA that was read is TGTGCCAGCAGTGATCGGGACAGGGGAGAA. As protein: CASSDRDRGE. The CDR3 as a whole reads CASSDRDRGETLYF.

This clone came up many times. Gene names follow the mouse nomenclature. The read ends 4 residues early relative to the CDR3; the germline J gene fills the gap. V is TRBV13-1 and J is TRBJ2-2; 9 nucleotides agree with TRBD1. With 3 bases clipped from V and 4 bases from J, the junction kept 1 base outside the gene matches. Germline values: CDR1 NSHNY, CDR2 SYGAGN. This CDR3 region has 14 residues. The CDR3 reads CASSVQGATGQLYF. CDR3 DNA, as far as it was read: TGTGCCAGCAGTGTACAGGGGGCCACCGGG.

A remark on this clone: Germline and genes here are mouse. The sequenced part of the CDR3 DNA is TGCACCTGCAGTGCAGATAAGGCCGGG. Protein sequence: CTCSADKAG. The full CDR3 sequence reads CTCSADKAGQLYF. The chain is built from TRBV1 and TRBJ2-2; D is unresolved. The CDR3 goes on 4 residues after the read ends, and that part is filled in from the germline J gene. Trimming removed 0 bases at V and 6 bases at J, with 5 bases between. There are 13 residues in the CDR3. Germline values: CDR1 NSQYPW, CDR2 LRSPGD (reference sequence).

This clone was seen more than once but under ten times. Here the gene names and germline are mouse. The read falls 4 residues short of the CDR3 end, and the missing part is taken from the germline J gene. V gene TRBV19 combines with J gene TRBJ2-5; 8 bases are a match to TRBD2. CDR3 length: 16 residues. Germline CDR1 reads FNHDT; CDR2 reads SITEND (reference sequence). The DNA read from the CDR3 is TGTGCCAGCAGTATAGAAGAGCGGGGGGGCGTGGAC. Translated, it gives CASSIEERGGVD. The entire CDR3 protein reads CASSIEERGGVDTQYF. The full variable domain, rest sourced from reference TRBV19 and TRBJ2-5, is GGIITQTPKFLIGQEGQKLTLKCQQNFNHDTMYWYRQDSGKGLRLIYYSITENDLQKGDLSEGYDASREKKSSFSLTVTSAQKNEMAVFLCASSIEERGGVDTQYFGPGTRLLVL.

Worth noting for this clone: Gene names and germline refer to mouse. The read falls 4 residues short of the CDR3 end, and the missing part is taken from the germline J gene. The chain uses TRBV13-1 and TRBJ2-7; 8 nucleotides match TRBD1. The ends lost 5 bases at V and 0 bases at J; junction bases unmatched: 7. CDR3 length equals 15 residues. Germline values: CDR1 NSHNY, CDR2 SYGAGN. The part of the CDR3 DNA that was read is TGTGCCAGCAGGGCTCCTACAGGGGGCTCCTAT. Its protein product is CASRAPTGGSY. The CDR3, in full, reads CASRAPTGGSYEQYF.

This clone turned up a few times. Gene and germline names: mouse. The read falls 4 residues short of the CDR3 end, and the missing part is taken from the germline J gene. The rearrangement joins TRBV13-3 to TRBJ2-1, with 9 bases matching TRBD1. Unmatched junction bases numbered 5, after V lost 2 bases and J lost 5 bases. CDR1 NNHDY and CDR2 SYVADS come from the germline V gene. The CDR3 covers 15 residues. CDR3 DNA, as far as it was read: TGTGCCAGCAGTGAACCCGGGACAGGGAATGCT. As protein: CASSEPGTGNA. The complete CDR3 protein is CASSEPGTGNAEQFF.

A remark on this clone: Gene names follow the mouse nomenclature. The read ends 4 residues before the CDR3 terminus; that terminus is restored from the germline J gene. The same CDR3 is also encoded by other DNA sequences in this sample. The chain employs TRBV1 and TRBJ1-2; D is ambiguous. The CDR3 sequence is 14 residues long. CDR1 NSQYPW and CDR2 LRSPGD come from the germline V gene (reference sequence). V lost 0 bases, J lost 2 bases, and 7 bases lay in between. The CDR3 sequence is CTCSAEVGNSDYTF. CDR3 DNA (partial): TGCACCTGCAGTGCAGAAGTGGGGAACTCC.

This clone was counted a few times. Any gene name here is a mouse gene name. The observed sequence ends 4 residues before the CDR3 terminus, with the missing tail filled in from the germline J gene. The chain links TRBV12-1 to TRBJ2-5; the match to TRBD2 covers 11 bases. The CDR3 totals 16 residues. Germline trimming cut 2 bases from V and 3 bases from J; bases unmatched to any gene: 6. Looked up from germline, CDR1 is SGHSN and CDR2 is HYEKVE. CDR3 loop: CASSPPRDWGQDTQYF. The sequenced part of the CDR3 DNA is TGTGCCAGCTCTCCCCCCCGGGACTGGGGGCAAGAC.

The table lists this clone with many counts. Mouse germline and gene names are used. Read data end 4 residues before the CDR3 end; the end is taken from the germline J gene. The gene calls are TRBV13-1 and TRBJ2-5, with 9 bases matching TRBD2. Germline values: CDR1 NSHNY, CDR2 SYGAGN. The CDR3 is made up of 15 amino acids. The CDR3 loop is CASSDATGGSDTQYF. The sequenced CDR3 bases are TGTGCCAGCAGTGATGCGACTGGGGGCTCCGAC.

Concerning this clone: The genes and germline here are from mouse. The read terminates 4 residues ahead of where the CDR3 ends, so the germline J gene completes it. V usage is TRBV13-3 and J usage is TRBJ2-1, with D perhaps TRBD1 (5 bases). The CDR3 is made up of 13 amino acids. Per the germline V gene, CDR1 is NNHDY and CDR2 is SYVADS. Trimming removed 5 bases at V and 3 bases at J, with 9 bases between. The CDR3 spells CASRTDLYAEQFF. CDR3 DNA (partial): TGTGCCAGCAGGACAGACCTCTATGCT.